This is a list of T cell receptor beta chains from one sample in a study of OX40 agonist ivuxolimab in advanced cancers. The method was immunoSEQ multiplex PCR; TCRdb's version includes in-frame clones alone and lacks a portion of them. The data hold tens of thousands of clones, with about 78% observed a single time. The specimen comprised CD4+ or CD8+ T cells sorted from blood, sampled in a trial of the OX40 agonist ivuxolimab. The receptors were gathered from an adult with an advanced solid tumor such as melanoma, head and neck, liver or kidney cancer. Both conserved end residues are part of each CDR3.

13	TRBJ2-7	TRBV10-2	CASSEGNGYEQYF
18	TRBJ2-7	TRBV14	CASSQDLGSWDRAYEQYF
14	TRBJ2-7	TRBV4-1	CASSLAGGGYEQYF
18	TRBJ1-5	TRBV7-3	CASSLSQGIGYGNQPQHF
12	TRBJ2-3	TRBV5-6	CASSGGLDTQYF
13	TRBJ2-7	TRBV5-4	CASSLGGGDEQYF
17	TRBJ1-3	TRBV9	CASSVFSGPNSGNTIYF
12	TRBJ2-2	TRBV5-4	CASRRGSGELFF
15	TRBJ2-3	TRBV15	CATSRDQGGSDTQYF
18	TRBJ1-2	TRBV28	CASSPRKGQGLMHYGYTF
13	TRBJ1-2	TRBV30	CAWSGGQVYGYTF
15	TRBJ2-2	TRBV4-2	CASSQDIFYTGELFF
16	TRBJ2-5	TRBV6-5	CASSYSKHGTQETQYF
17	TRBJ1-2	TRBV18	CASSPSGTGGNYYGYTF
16	TRBJ1-4	TRBV6-1	CASSDGPAFVNEKLFF
14	TRBJ2-5	TRBV6-6	CASSYLAGGETQYF
19	TRBJ2-1	TRBV4-1	CASSQEGGMAGVAYNEQFF
13	TRBJ2-1	TRBV5-1	CASSFGTYNEQFF
14	TRBJ1-2	TRBV5-6	CASSTYRGPYGYTF
16	TRBJ1-1	TRBV28	CASRARGLSMNTEAFF
14	TRBJ1-5	TRBV28	CASSFGTFNQPQHF
14	TRBJ1-6	TRBV6-5	CATRWGLNNSPLHF
16	TRBJ2-7	TRBV9	CASSVGALAGTYEQYF
12	TRBJ2-2	TRBV2	CASSDSTGELFF
16	TRBJ1-3	TRBV29-1	CSVEASGEGSGNTIYF
11	TRBJ1-2	TRBV2	CASPKGTGYTF
14	TRBJ2-7	TRBV6-1	CASSWTQPNYEQYF
13	TRBJ1-6	TRBV27	CASSLYTGSPLHF
14	TRBJ2-1	TRBV27	CASSLISGYNEQFF
15	TRBJ1-2	TRBV6-5	CASNRGQGAKGGYTF
16	TRBJ2-1	TRBV11-2	CASSLSFSSSYNEQFF
15	TRBJ2-5	TRBV14	CASSQDGQSQETQYF
13	TRBJ1-5	TRBV30	CAWNEDSNQPQHF
14	TRBJ1-1	TRBV4-1	CASSQNRGNTEAFF
14	TRBJ1-1	TRBV4-1	CASSHTSRQGEAFF
14	TRBJ1-1	TRBV6-5	CASSYMGYGTEAFF
18	TRBJ2-3	TRBV14	CASSQDIGAGEITDTQYF
15	TRBJ2-1	TRBV7-9	CASSLISGEFLEQFF
15	TRBJ2-1	TRBV7-9	CASSLEGQGANEQFF
14	TRBJ2-7	TRBV2	CASSGTSGSDEQYF
13	TRBJ1-1	TRBV6-5	CASSYGGDTEAFF
17	TRBJ2-2	TRBV9	CASSVVGAGGFTGELFF
13	TRBJ2-7	TRBV7-9	CASSQGWPYEQYF
14	TRBJ2-5	TRBV6-5	CASSYGAGVETQYF
13	TRBJ1-2	TRBV13	CASSLETGYGYTF
13	TRBJ2-7	TRBV5-5	CASSYSSAYEQYF
13	TRBJ1-1	TRBV15	CATSSLDGLEAFF
15	TRBJ1-2	TRBV28	CASSSDRWGNYGYTF
15	TRBJ2-7	TRBV4-1	CASSLDGGPVYEQYF
16	TRBJ2-1	TRBV5-3	CARSPRGSGSYNEQFF
16	TRBJ2-2	TRBV7-9	CASSPPQGPDTGELFF
14	TRBJ2-1	TRBV27	CASSLSTSMDEQFF
17	TRBJ1-1	TRBV7-8	CASSLDPRQARSTEAFF
15	TRBJ1-1	TRBV9	CASSVNSGQGTEAFF
13	TRBJ2-7	TRBV30	CAWRRTQGNEQYF
14	TRBJ1-6	TRBV7-8	CASSQGAYNSPLHF
16	TRBJ1-1	TRBV2	CASSFQGIGGNTEAFF
17	TRBJ2-3	TRBV7-9	CASSSAGRLGSTDTQYF
14	TRBJ2-7	TRBV27	CASSIQDTGNEQYF
14	TRBJ2-7	TRBV7-6	CASSRGASPYEQYF